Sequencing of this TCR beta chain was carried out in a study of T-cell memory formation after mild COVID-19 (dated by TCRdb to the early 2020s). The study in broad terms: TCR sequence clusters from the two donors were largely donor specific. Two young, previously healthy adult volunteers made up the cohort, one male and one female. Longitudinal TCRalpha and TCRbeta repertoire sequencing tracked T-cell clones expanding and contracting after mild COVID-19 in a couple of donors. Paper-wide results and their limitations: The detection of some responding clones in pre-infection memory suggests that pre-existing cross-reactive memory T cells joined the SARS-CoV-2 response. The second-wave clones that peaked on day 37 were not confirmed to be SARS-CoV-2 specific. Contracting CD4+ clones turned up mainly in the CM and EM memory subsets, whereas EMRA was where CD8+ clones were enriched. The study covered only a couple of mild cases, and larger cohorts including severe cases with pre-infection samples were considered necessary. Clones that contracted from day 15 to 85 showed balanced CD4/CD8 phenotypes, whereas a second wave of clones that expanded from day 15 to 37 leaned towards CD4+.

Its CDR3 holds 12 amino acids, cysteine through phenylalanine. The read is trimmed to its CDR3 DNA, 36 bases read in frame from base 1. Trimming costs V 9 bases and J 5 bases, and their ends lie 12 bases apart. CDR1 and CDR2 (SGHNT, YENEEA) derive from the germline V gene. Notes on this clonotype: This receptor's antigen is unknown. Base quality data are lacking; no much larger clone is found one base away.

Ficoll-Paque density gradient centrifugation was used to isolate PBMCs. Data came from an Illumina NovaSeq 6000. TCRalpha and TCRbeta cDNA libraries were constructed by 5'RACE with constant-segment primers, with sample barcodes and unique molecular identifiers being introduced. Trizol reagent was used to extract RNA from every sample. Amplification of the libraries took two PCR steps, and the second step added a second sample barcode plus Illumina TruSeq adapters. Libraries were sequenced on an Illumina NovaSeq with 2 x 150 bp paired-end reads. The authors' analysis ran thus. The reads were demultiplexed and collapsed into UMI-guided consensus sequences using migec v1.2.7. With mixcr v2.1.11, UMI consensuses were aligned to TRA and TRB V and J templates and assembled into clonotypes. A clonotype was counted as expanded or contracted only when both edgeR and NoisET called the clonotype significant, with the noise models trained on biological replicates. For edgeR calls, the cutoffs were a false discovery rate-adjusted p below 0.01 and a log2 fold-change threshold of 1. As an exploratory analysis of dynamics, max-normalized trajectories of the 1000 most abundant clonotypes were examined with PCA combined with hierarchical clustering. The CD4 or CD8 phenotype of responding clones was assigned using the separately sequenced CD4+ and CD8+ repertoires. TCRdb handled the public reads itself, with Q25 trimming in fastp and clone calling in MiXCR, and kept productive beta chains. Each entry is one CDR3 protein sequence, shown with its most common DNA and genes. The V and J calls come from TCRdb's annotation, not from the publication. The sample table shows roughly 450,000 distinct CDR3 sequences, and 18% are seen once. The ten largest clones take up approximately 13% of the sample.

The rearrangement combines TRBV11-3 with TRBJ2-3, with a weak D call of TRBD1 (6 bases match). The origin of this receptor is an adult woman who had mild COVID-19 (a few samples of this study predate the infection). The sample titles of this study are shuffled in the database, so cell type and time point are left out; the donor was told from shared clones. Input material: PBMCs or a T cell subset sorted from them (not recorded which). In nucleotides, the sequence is TGTGCCAGAGGGGGTCTGGGAGATACGCAGTATTTT. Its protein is CARGGLGDTQYF.